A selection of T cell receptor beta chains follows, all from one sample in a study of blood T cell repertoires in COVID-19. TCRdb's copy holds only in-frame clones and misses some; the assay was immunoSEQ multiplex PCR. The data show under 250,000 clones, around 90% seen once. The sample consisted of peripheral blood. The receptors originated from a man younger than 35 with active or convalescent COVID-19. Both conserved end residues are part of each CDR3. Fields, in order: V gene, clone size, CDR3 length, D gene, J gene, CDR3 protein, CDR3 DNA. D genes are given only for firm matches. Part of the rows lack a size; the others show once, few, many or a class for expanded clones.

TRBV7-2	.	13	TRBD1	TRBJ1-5	CASSPDRVEPQHF	TGTGCCAGCAGTCCGGACAGGGTGGAGCCCCAGCATTTT
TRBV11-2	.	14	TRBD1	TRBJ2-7	CASNPRGPSYEQYF	TGTGCCAGCAACCCCAGGGGGCCCTCCTACGAGCAGTACTTC
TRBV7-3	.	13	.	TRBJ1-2	CASSQIPGDGYTF	TGTGCCAGCAGCCAGATCCCGGGGGATGGCTACACCTTC
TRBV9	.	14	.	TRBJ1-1	CASSVGAGNTEAFF	TGTGCCAGCAGCGTAGGGGCAGGCAACACTGAAGCTTTCTTT
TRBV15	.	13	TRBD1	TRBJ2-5	CATSRGQGETQYF	TGTGCCACCAGCAGAGGACAGGGTGAGACCCAGTACTTC
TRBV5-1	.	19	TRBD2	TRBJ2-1	CASSGMGLAGPSSYNEQFF	TGCGCCAGCAGCGGAATGGGACTAGCGGGGCCTAGCTCCTACAATGAGCAGTTCTTC
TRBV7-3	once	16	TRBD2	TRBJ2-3	CASSLIAGEAKDTQYF	TGTGCCAGCAGCCTTATAGCGGGAGAGGCTAAGGATACGCAGTATTTT
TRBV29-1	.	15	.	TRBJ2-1	CSVRPTGFSYNEQFF	TGCAGCGTCCGTCCGACAGGCTTCTCCTACAATGAGCAGTTCTTC
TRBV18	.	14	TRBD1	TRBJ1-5	CASSPGQGEQPQHF	TGTGCCAGCTCCCCGGGACAGGGAGAGCAGCCCCAGCATTTT
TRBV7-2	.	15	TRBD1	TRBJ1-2	CASIQNAGQNYGYTF	TGTGCCAGCATCCAAAACGCGGGACAGAACTATGGCTACACCTTC
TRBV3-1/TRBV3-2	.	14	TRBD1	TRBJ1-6	CASSLGQGDSPLHF	TGTGCCAGCAGCTTGGGACAGGGAGATTCACCCCTCCACTTT
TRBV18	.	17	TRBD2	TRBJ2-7	CASSPVGREGVVGEQYF	TGTGCCAGCTCACCGGTGGGACGGGAGGGGGTCGTCGGCGAGCAGTACTTC
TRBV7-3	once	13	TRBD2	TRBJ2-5	CASSLGGRETQYF	TGTGCCAGCAGCTTGGGGGGGAGAGAGACCCAGTACTTC
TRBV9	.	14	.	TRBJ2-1	CASSVAGNYNEQFF	TGTGCCAGCAGCGTGGCAGGGAACTACAATGAGCAGTTCTTC
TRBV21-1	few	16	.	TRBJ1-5	CASSKGGRGGNQPQHF	TGTGCCAGCAGCAAAGGGGGCAGGGGGGGCAATCAGCCCCAGCATTTT
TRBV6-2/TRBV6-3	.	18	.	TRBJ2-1	CASSYSRDRPVSYNEQFF	TGTGCCAGCAGTTACTCGCGGGATAGACCAGTCTCCTACAATGAGCAGTTCTTC
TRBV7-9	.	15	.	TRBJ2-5	CASSLQGAALETQYF	TGTGCCAGCAGCTTACAAGGGGCCGCATTGGAGACCCAGTACTTC
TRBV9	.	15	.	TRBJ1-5	CASSVGEGRSQPQHF	TGTGCCAGCAGCGTAGGGGAGGGGAGGAGTCAGCCCCAGCATTTT
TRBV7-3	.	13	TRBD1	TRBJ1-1	CASSFDRDTEAFF	TGTGCCAGCAGCTTCGACAGGGACACTGAAGCTTTCTTT
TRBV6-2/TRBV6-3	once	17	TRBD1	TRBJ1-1	CASSWEGQAMMNTEAFF	TGTGCCAGCAGTTGGGAGGGACAGGCGATGATGAACACTGAAGCTTTCTTT
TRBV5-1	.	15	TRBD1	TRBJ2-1	CASIGRTGGWNEQFF	TGCGCCAGCATCGGGCGGACAGGGGGATGGAATGAGCAGTTCTTC
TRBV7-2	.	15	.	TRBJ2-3	CASSLEARLTDTQYF	TGTGCCAGCAGCTTAGAAGCCAGGCTAACAGATACGCAGTATTTT
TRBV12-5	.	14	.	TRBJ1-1	CASGYQGSGTEAFF	TGTGCTAGTGGTTATCAGGGGTCGGGCACTGAAGCTTTCTTT
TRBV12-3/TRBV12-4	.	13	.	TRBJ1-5	CASSFSGNQPQHF	TGTGCCAGCAGTTTTTCGGGGAATCAGCCCCAGCATTTT
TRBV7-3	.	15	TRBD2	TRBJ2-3	CASSLQAGGPDTQYF	TGTGCCAGCAGCTTACAAGCGGGAGGGCCGGATACGCAGTATTTT
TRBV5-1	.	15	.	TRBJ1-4	CASSTRTGGQEKLFF	TGCGCCAGCAGCACCCGGACGGGAGGGCAGGAAAAACTGTTTTTT
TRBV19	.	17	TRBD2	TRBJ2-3	CASSFLAGYGITDTQYF	TGTGCCAGTAGTTTTCTAGCGGGATACGGGATCACAGATACGCAGTATTTT
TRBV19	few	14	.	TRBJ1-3	CASRDLSSGNTIYF	TGTGCCAGTAGAGACTTATCCTCTGGAAACACCATATATTTT
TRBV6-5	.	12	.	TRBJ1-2	CASMTLESGYTF	TGTGCCAGCATGACCTTGGAGAGCGGCTACACCTTC
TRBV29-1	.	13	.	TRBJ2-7	CSVGESGPYEQYF	TGCAGCGTTGGGGAGTCCGGGCCCTACGAGCAGTACTTC
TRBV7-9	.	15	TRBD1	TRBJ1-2	CASSPGTGPSYGYTF	TGTGCCAGCAGCCCGGGGACAGGGCCTTCCTATGGCTACACCTTC
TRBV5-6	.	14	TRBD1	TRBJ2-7	CASSLGDSSYEQYF	TGTGCCAGCAGCTTGGGGGACAGCTCCTACGAGCAGTACTTC